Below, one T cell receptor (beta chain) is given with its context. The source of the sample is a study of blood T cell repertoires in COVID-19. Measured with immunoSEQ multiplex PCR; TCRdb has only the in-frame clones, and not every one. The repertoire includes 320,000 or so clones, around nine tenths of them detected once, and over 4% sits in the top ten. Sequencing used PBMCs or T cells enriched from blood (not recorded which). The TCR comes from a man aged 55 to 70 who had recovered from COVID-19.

The CDR3 nucleotides are TGTGCCAGCAGTTACTCGAAGGCGGATAAAAAGTCCCAGTACTTC. This encodes CASSYSKADKKSQYF. J is TRBJ2-5 and V is TRBV6-5; D remains unclear. Trimming pared 0 bases from V and 9 bases from J, leaving 17 bases between. Looked up from germline, CDR1 is MNHEY and CDR2 is SVGAGI. This CDR3 spans 15 amino acids.